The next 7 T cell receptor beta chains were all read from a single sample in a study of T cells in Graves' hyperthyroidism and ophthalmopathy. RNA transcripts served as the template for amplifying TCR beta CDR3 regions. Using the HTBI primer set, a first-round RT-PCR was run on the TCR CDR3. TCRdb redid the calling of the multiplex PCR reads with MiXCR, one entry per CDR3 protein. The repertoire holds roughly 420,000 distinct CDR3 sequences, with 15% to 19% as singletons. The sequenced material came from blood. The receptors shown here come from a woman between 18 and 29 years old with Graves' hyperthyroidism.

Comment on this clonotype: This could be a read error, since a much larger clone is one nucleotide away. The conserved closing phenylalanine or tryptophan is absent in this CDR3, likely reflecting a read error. The CDR3, as DNA: TGTGCCAGCAGCCAAGATCGGGGTGGGTCCTACAATGAGCAGTTCCTC. This sequence encodes CASSQDRGGSYNEQFL. The rearrangement links TRBV4-2 to TRBJ2-1; D possibly corresponds to TRBD2 (5 bases). CDR1 and CDR2 from the germline V gene are LGHNA and YNFKEQ. The CDR3 is made up of 16 amino acids. V was shortened by 0 bases and J by 1 base, with 10 bases between the two germline ends.

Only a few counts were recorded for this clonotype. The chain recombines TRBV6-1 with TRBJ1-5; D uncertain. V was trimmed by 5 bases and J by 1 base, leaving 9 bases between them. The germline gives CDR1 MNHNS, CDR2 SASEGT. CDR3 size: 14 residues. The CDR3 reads CASSTGISNQPQHF. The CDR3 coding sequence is TGTGCCAGCAGTACGGGGATAAGCAATCAGCCCCAGCATTTT.

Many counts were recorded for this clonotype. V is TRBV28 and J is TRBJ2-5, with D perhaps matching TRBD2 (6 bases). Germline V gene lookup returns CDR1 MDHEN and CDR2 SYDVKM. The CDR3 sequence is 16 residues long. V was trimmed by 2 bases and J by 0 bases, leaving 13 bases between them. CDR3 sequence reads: CASSLIGRQYQETQYF. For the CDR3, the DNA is TGTGCCAGCAGTTTAATTGGGAGGCAGTACCAAGAGACCCAGTACTTC.

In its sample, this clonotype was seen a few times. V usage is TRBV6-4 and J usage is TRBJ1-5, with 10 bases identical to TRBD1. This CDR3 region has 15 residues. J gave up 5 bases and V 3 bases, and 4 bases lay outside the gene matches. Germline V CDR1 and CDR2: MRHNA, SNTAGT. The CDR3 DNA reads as TGTGCCAGCAGTGAGACAGGGGGCGCCGATCAGCCCCAGCATTTT. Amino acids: CASSETGGADQPQHF.

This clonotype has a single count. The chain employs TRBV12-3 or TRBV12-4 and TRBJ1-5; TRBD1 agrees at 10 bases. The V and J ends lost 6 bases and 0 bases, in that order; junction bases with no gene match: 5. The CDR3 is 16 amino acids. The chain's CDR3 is CASRRDRGYSNQPQHF. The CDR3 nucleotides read TGTGCCAGCAGACGGGACAGGGGATATAGCAATCAGCCCCAGCATTTT.

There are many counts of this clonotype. The CDR3 reads CAWSVNSPLHF. As DNA, the CDR3 is TGTGCCTGGAGTGTTAATTCACCCCTCCACTTT. The chain employs TRBV30 and TRBJ1-6; D gene ambiguous. The CDR3 is 11 amino acids. The ends were cut back, 0 bases at V and 6 bases at J, with 0 bases in the middle. CDR1 is GTSNPN and CDR2 is SVGIG in the germline V gene (reference sequence).

The CDR3 DNA reads TGCGCCAGCAGCCCCTTAACCGATAACTATGGCTACACCTTC. This sequence encodes CASSPLTDNYGYTF. The rearrangement links TRBV4-1 to TRBJ1-2; D is unresolved. Germline V lookup: CDR1 MGHRA, CDR2 YSYEKL. This CDR3 has 14 amino acids. Trimming stripped 4 bases from V and 1 base from J, with 10 bases between.